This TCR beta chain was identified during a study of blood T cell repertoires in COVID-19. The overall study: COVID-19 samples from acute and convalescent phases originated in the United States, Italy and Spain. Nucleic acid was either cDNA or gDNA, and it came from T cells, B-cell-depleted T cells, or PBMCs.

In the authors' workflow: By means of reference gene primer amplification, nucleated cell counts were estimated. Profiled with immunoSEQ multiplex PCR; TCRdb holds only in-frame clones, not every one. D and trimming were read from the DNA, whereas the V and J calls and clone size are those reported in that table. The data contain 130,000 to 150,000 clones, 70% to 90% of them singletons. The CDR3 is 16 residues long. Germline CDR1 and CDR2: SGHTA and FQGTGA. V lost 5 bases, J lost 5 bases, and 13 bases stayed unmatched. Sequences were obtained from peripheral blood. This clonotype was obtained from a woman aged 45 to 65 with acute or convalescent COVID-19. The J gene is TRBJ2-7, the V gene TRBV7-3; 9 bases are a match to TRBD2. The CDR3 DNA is TGTGCCAGCAGCCCGCGGGGGGGCCTCCCCCCCAACGAGCAGTACTTC. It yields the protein CASSPRGGLPPNEQYF. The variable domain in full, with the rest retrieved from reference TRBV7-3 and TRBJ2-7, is GAGVSQTPSNKVTEKGKYVELRCDPISGHTALYWYRQSLGQGPEFLIYFQGTGAADDSGLPNDRFFAVRPEGSVSTLKIQRTERGDSAVYLCASSPRGGLPPNEQYFGPGTRLTVT.